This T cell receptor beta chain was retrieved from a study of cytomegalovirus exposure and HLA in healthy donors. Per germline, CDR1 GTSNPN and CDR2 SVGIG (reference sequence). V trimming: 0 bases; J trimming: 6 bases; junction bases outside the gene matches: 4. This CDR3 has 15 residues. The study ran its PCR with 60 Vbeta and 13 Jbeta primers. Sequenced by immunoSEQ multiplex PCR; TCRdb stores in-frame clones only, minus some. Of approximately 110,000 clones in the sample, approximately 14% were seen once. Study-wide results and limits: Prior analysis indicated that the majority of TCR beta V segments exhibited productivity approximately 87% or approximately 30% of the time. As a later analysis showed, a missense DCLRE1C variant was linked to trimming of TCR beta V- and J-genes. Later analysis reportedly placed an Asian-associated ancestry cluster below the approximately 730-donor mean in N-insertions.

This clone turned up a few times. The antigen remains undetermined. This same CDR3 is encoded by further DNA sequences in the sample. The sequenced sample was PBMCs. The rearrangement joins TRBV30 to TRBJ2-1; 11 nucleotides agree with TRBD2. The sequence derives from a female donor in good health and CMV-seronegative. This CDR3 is CAWSVLAGGPNEQFF. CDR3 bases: TGTGCCTGGAGTGTTTTAGCGGGGGGGCCCAATGAGCAGTTCTTC.